This TCR beta chain is drawn from a study of T cell responses to AZD1222 COVID-19 vaccine. Whole-study results and caveats: The CD4 TCRs associated with vaccination extended across spike and predominated at 160-218 and 743-854. As reported, nearly half of all spike-specific TCRs target variant regions that are unmutated. Two AZD1222 doses significantly raised spike-specific TCR breadth and depth over controls. Clonal diversity was possibly underestimated, and the donors were mostly white British, with more females.

Comment on this clone: The antigen is undetermined.

Measured with immunoSEQ multiplex PCR; TCRdb has only the in-frame clones, and not every one. The table records about 99,000 clones, around nine tenths of them present only once. The V segment lost 6 bases and the J segment 5 bases; nucleotides outside the gene matches: 8. Per the germline V gene, CDR1 is SQVTM and CDR2 is ANQGSEA. CDR3 length: 14 amino acids. This specimen was peripheral blood, taken 28 days after the second dose of the MenACWY control vaccine. V and J are TRBV29-1 and TRBJ2-7, with TRBD1 matching 12 bases. The TCR originated in an adult who received the MenACWY meningococcal vaccine as a control. The CDR3 sequence is CSVVTGTGGDEQYF. As DNA, the CDR3 is TGCAGCGTCGTAACCGGGACAGGGGGCGACGAGCAGTACTTC.